This T cell receptor beta chain was sequenced for a study of blood T cell repertoires in COVID-19. In the study overall: Acute-phase and convalescent COVID-19 samples originated in the United States, Italy and Spain. Sources were T cells, B-cell-depleted T cells, or PBMCs; the material itself was cDNA or gDNA.

Authors' methods: Estimation of nucleated cell counts was performed using reference gene primer amplification. Assay used: immunoSEQ multiplex PCR; TCRdb lists only in-frame clones, some missing. V, J and clone size were drawn from that table, and D and trimming were deduced from the DNA. This sample has roughly 250,000 clones, with 80% to 85% found just once. Seattle researchers signed up patients amid active infection and tracked them longitudinally. With 3 bases removed from V and 6 bases from J, the gap between germline ends came to 8 bases. Germline V gene sequence: CDR1 MDHEN, CDR2 SYDVKM. This CDR3 spans 13 amino acids.

This rearrangement joins TRBV28 to TRBJ2-2; TRBD2 is a possible D gene (6 bases). This receptor was identified in a person between 65 and 80 years old with COVID-19, enrolled during active disease. Sequencing input: peripheral blood. The CDR3 region has the DNA TGTGCCAGCAGTTTGGCGGGATCCGGGGAGCTGTTTTTT. Residues: CASSLAGSGELFF.